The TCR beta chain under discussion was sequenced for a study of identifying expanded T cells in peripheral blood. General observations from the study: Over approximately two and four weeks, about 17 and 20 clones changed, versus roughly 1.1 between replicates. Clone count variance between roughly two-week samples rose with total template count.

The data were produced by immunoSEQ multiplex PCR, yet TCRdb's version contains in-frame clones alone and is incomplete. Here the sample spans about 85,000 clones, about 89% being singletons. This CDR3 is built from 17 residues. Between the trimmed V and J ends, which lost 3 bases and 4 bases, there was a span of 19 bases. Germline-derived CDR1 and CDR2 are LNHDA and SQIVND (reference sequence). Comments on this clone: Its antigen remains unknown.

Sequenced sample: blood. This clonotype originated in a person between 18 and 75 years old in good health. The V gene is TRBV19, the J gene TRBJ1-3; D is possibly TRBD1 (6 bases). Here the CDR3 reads CASSINRGAHSGNTIYF. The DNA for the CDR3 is TGTGCCAGTAGTATTAATCGGGGGGCGCATTCCGGAAACACCATATATTTT. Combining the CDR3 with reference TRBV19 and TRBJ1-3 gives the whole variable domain DGGITQSPKYLFRKEGQNVTLSCEQNLNHDAMYWYRQDPGQGLRLIYYSQIVNDFQKGDIAEGYSVSREKKESFPLTVTSAQKNPTAFYLCASSINRGAHSGNTIYFGEGSWLTVV.